Each of the 24 T cell receptor beta chains below was sequenced from the same sample in a study of T cell responses to AZD1222 COVID-19 vaccine. Here immunoSEQ multiplex PCR was the method, and the copy in TCRdb shows in-frame clones only, minus some. The top ten hold 2.5% to 3.5% of the sample, which has roughly 130,000 clones, more than 85% seen once. Sequenced here: peripheral blood, sampled on day 0 of AZD1222 vaccination. The receptor set was obtained from an adult in good health.

Only a few counts were recorded for this clone. The chain couples TRBV6-2 or TRBV6-3 to TRBJ2-3, with 11 bases matching TRBD2. This CDR3 spans 14 amino acids. Trimming took 4 bases from V and 6 from J; bases not matched to a gene: 3. Germline V gives CDR1 MNHEY, CDR2 SVGEGT. The CDR3 protein is CASSFASGRDTQYF. The CDR3 DNA sequence: TGTGCCAGCAGTTTTGCTAGCGGGAGGGATACGCAGTATTTT.

This chain links TRBV2 with TRBJ1-2, with 7 bases that match TRBD1. The CDR3 extends over 14 amino acids. Unmatched junction bases numbered 8, after V lost 6 bases and J lost 4 bases. Germline V gene lookup returns CDR1 SNHLY and CDR2 FYNNEI. Here the CDR3 reads CASSKRTGFYGYTF. CDR3 DNA: TGTGCCAGCAGCAAAAGGACAGGTTTCTATGGCTACACCTTC.

This chain links TRBV7-2 with TRBJ1-4, with 8 bases that match TRBD1. Per germline, CDR1 SGHTA and CDR2 FQGNSA. The CDR3 extends over 16 amino acids. The trim removed 3 bases at V and 3 bases at J, leaving 6 bases unmatched. In DNA, the CDR3 is TGTGCCAGCAGCTTTGGGGACAGGACCGCTAATGAAAAACTGTTTTTT. Translated, it gives CASSFGDRTANEKLFF.

The chain joins TRBV30 to TRBJ1-5; D is unresolved. The germline CDR1 and CDR2 sequences are GTSNPN and SVGIG (reference sequence). V shed 2 bases and J shed 3 bases, with 8 bases lying between them. This CDR3 has 13 amino acids. This CDR3 is CAWSLGVNQPQHF. CDR3 DNA: TGTGCCTGGAGTCTGGGCGTCAATCAGCCCCAGCATTTT.

This rearrangement joins TRBV19 to TRBJ2-7; 12 nucleotides align to TRBD2. Germline V CDR1 and CDR2: LNHDA, SQIVND (reference sequence). CDR3 length equals 14 residues. The J segment lost 6 bases and the V segment lost 5 bases, leaving 5 bases of the junction unmatched. The CDR3 protein is CASSRLAGAFEQYF. The DNA of the CDR3 is TGTGCCAGTAGTCGACTAGCGGGAGCTTTCGAGCAGTACTTC.

The V call is TRBV9, the J call TRBJ2-1; TRBD2 agrees at 9 bases. Trimming at V came to 1 base and at J to 7 bases, leaving 6 bases not matched to a gene. Germline CDR1 SGDLS, CDR2 YYNGEE. The CDR3 loop spans 15 amino acids. CDR3 protein: CASSVLAGPRNEQFF. The CDR3 nucleotides read TGTGCCAGCAGCGTACTAGCGGGGCCGAGAAATGAGCAGTTCTTC. The entire variable domain, with the rest obtained from reference TRBV9 and TRBJ2-1, is as follows: DSGVTQTPKHLITATGQRVTLRCSPRSGDLSVYWYQQSLDQGLQFLIQYYNGEERAKGNILERFSAQQFPDLHSELNLSSLELGDSALYFCASSVLAGPRNEQFFGPGTRLTVL.

The CDR3 reads CASSPGGTPLHF. CDR3 coding DNA: TGTGCCAGCAGCCCGGGGGGGACACCCCTCCACTTT. V is TRBV7-8 and J is TRBJ1-6, with D perhaps TRBD1 (5 bases). Germline assignment: CDR1 SGHVS and CDR2 FQNEAQ. V was pared by 5 bases and J by 11 bases, with 10 bases between. The CDR3 is made up of 12 amino acids.

The chain links TRBV30 to TRBJ2-1, with 7 bases fitting TRBD2. The CDR3 consists of 12 residues. In germline, CDR1 is GTSNPN, CDR2 SVGIG (reference sequence). Trimming took 7 bases from V and 6 from J; bases not matched to a gene: 6. CDR3 DNA sequence: TGTGCCTCCACGGCTAGCGGCAATGAGCAGTTCTTC. Translating gives CASTASGNEQFF.

The chain has TRBV4-2 and TRBJ2-6; D gene ambiguous. V lost 0 bases to trimming and J lost 0 bases, with 9 bases between them. This CDR3 spans 17 amino acids. CDR1 and CDR2 from the germline V gene are LGHNA and YNFKEQ. The CDR3 coding sequence is TGTGCCAGCAGCCAAGAAACAACGAGCTCTGGGGCCAACGTCCTGACTTTC. Protein: CASSQETTSSGANVLTF.

This chain connects TRBV18 to TRBJ2-1; the match to TRBD2 covers 7 bases. Trimming took 4 bases from V and 0 from J; bases not matched to a gene: 6. CDR1 and CDR2 from the germline V gene are KGHSH and LQKENI. The CDR3 is 16 residues long. The DNA for the CDR3 is TGTGCCAGCTCACAAGAAGCGGGGAGCTCCTACAATGAGCAGTTCTTC. It codes for CASSQEAGSSYNEQFF.

This clone appeared once. The chain has TRBV20-1 and TRBJ2-1; 11 bases map to TRBD2. V lost 3 bases, J lost 4 bases, and 11 bases stayed unmatched. The germline V gene has CDR1 DFQATT and CDR2 SNEGSKA (reference sequence). This CDR3 comprises 17 residues. This CDR3 is CSASGLTSGITYNEQFF. Here the CDR3 DNA reads TGCAGTGCTAGTGGATTGACTAGCGGGATAACGTACAATGAGCAGTTCTTC.

This clone was counted between two and nine times. The chain joins TRBV19 to TRBJ2-2; unclear D gene. This CDR3 comprises 15 residues. CDR1 and CDR2 from the germline V gene are LNHDA and SQIVND (reference sequence). Trimming left V 3 bases short and J 1 base short, with 9 bases between. Here the CDR3 DNA reads TGTGCCAGTAGTATCAGGAGACAGAACACCGGGGAGCTGTTTTTT. As protein: CASSIRRQNTGELFF.

This sequence joins TRBV29-1 and TRBJ2-7; D uncertain. Germline CDR1 is SQVTM and CDR2 is ANQGSEA. Trimming pared 1 base from V and 0 bases from J, leaving 16 bases between. CDR3 size: 16 residues. The CDR3 DNA follows: TGCAGCGTTGAAGGCAGCAAGGACCAGAGCTCCTACGAGCAGTACTTC. As protein: CSVEGSKDQSSYEQYF.

The rearrangement joins TRBV30 to TRBJ1-5; unclear D gene. The CDR3 has 13 residues. Trimming pared 2 bases from V and 5 bases from J, leaving 10 bases between. The germline CDR1 and CDR2 sequences are GTSNPN and SVGIG (reference sequence). CDR3 loop: CAWSSRDDQPQHF. In DNA, the CDR3 is TGTGCCTGGAGTTCTAGGGATGATCAGCCCCAGCATTTT.

This clone appeared a single time. This chain joins TRBV4-2 and TRBJ2-1; 12 nucleotides match TRBD2. Germline CDR1 is LGHNA and CDR2 is YNFKEQ. Unmatched junction bases numbered 4, after V lost 8 bases and J lost 8 bases. The CDR3 is made up of 13 amino acids. CDR3 coding DNA: TGTGCCAGCGGACTAGCGGGACTGGATGAGCAGTTCTTC. Protein product: CASGLAGLDEQFF.

This clone was seen a single time. The J gene is TRBJ2-1, the V gene TRBV7-7, with a tentative D call TRBD2 (6 bases). The CDR3 length is 15 residues. V gave up 2 bases and J gave up 5 bases, with 13 bases separating them. Per the germline V gene, CDR1 is SSHAT and CDR2 is FNYEAQ (reference sequence). In DNA, the CDR3 is TGTGCCAGCAGCTTAATGGGAGGTCAGAACAATGAGCAGTTCTTC. It is translated as CASSLMGGQNNEQFF. The whole variable domain, remainder taken from reference TRBV7-7 and TRBJ2-1, is GAGVSQSPRYKVTKRGQDVTLRCDPISSHATLYWYQQALGQGPEFLTYFNYEAQPDKSGLPSDRFSAERPEGSISTLTIQRTEQRDSAMYRCASSLMGGQNNEQFFGPGTRLTVL.

This clone was picked up a small number of times. The gene calls are TRBV2 and TRBJ1-2, with D unclear. This CDR3 spans 14 amino acids. Trimming left V 10 bases short and J 0 bases short, with 15 bases between. Germline assignment: CDR1 SNHLY and CDR2 FYNNEI. Here the CDR3 reads CANTKRQANYGYTF. CDR3 nucleotide sequence: TGTGCCAACACCAAGAGGCAGGCTAACTATGGCTACACCTTC. The whole variable domain, filled in from reference TRBV2 and TRBJ1-2, reads EPEVTQTPSHQVTQMGQEVILRCVPISNHLYFYWYRQILGQKVEFLVSFYNNEISEKSEIFDDQFSVERPDGSNFTLKIRSTKLEDSAMYFCANTKRQANYGYTFGSGTRLTVV.

This chain connects TRBV5-4 to TRBJ2-7; D perhaps matches TRBD2 (6 bases). Trimming removed 0 bases at V and 7 bases at J, with 14 bases between. The CDR3 covers 14 residues. Germline V gives CDR1 SGHNT, CDR2 YYREEE (reference sequence). CDR3 sequence reads: CASSLAAGSVEQYF. CDR3 in DNA: TGTGCCAGCAGCTTGGCGGCGGGATCAGTTGAGCAGTACTTC.

The V and J genes are TRBV18 and TRBJ2-3; TRBD1 agrees at 10 bases. Germline V gene sequence: CDR1 KGHSH, CDR2 LQKENI. The CDR3 has 16 residues. With V trimmed by 3 bases and J by 1 base, 4 bases remained unmatched. The CDR3 DNA reads as TGTGCCAGCTCACCGAGGACAGGGGGAGGCACAGATACGCAGTATTTT. It specifies CASSPRTGGGTDTQYF.

The CDR3 DNA follows: TGTGCCAGCCGATCTGGTGCTCAAGAGACCCAGTACTTC. Translating gives CASRSGAQETQYF. The chain is built from TRBV2 and TRBJ2-5; D gene uncertain. Germline V gives CDR1 SNHLY, CDR2 FYNNEI. V was shortened by 8 bases and J by 2 bases, with 12 bases between the two germline ends. This CDR3 region has 13 residues.

The J gene is TRBJ1-5, the V gene TRBV6-5; 11 positions agree with TRBD1. Looked up from germline, CDR1 is MNHEY and CDR2 is SVGAGI. CDR3 length: 15 residues. Germline trimming cut 5 bases from V and 6 bases from J; bases unmatched to any gene: 6. The CDR3 reads CASSPGQGASQPQHF. In DNA form, the CDR3 reads TGTGCCAGCAGTCCCGGACAGGGGGCGAGTCAGCCCCAGCATTTT.

The chain recombines TRBV6-5 with TRBJ2-7; 7 positions match TRBD1. The CDR3 has 15 amino acids. Losses at the gene ends were 7 bases for V and 3 bases for J; bases not matched to a gene: 12. Germline V CDR1 and CDR2: MNHEY, SVGAGI. CDR3 in amino acids: CASTRAGQAYYEQYF. The DNA of the CDR3 is TGTGCCAGCACTCGAGCAGGACAGGCCTACTACGAGCAGTACTTC.

V and J are TRBV19 and TRBJ1-2; 10 nucleotides line up with TRBD1. Germline V CDR1 and CDR2: LNHDA, SQIVND (reference sequence). CDR3 length: 14 amino acids. V shed 3 bases, J shed 4 bases, and the junction held 2 bases outside the gene matches. The CDR3 loop is CASSIDRGPYGYTF. DNA for the CDR3: TGTGCCAGTAGTATTGACAGGGGGCCCTATGGCTACACCTTC.

The count of this clone is one. The J gene is TRBJ2-3, the V gene TRBV7-9; possibly TRBD1 or TRBD2 for D (5 bases each). V was shortened by 5 bases and J by 2 bases, with 11 bases between the two germline ends. Germline CDR1 is SEHNR and CDR2 is FQNEAQ (reference sequence). This CDR3 comprises 14 residues. Here the CDR3 reads CASSPGRHTDTQYF. In DNA form, the CDR3 reads TGTGCCAGCAGCCCGGGACGACACACAGATACGCAGTATTTT.